Below are 14 T cell receptor beta chains sequenced from a single sample in a study of lymphopenia after photon versus proton radiotherapy. Sequenced by immunoSEQ multiplex PCR; TCRdb stores in-frame clones only, minus some. The sample lists roughly 5,000 clones; roughly 88% were seen once. Sample: peripheral blood, taken from a patient treated with photon-based radiotherapy. Receptors were obtained from a man of 80 years or more with cholangiocarcinoma.

The CDR3 DNA reads as TGCAGCGTTGCCCCGACAATAAACTATGGCTACACCTTC. It codes for CSVAPTINYGYTF. The chain employs TRBV29-1 and TRBJ1-2; D remains unclear. Germline values: CDR1 SQVTM, CDR2 ANQGSEA. V lost 4 bases to trimming and J lost 2 bases, with 11 bases between them. The CDR3 is 13 residues long.

Turning to this clone: At one end the junction does not follow the germline gene, possibly because of a read error. The CDR3 region has the DNA TGTGCCATCAGACAGGGACTCGGGAATCAACCCCAGCATTTT. Translating it yields CAIRQGLGNQPQHF. V usage is TRBV10-3 and J usage is TRBJ1-5; possible D gene TRBD1, 6 bases. Looked up from germline, CDR1 is ENHRY and CDR2 is SYGVKD. The CDR3 has 14 amino acids.

The CDR3 DNA reads as TGTGCCAGCAGCCATTTCGACGGGGGGGCCGGTGAGCAGTTCTTC. It encodes CASSHFDGGAGEQFF. V usage is TRBV4-2 and J usage is TRBJ2-1, with 8 bases that match TRBD2. CDR3 length: 15 residues. V trimming: 3 bases; J trimming: 9 bases; junction bases outside the gene matches: 10. CDR1 and CDR2 (germline): LGHNA, YNFKEQ.

The rearrangement links TRBV30 to TRBJ1-5; weak D call: TRBD1 (5 bases). This CDR3 is 16 amino acids long. Germline V lookup: CDR1 GTSNPN, CDR2 SVGIG (reference sequence). V lost 4 bases and J 2 bases, leaving 18 bases between the germline ends. CDR3 sequence reads: CAWMGQGPIGNQPQHF. DNA for the CDR3: TGTGCCTGGATGGGGCAGGGTCCTATAGGCAATCAGCCCCAGCATTTT.

The V gene is TRBV7-8, the J gene TRBJ2-5; a weak D match, TRBD2 (6 bases). CDR1 is SGHVS, CDR2 FQNEAQ, per germline. This CDR3 comprises 16 residues. V was cut by 5 bases and J by 1 base, with 17 bases left in between. CDR3 DNA: TGTGCCAGCAGCCTTCACGGGGGACTGCTCCAAGAGACCCAGTACTTC. This sequence encodes CASSLHGGLLQETQYF.

The chain recombines TRBV6-6 with TRBJ2-2; 9 nucleotides match TRBD1. Germline assignment: CDR1 MNHNY and CDR2 SVGAGI (reference sequence). J was trimmed by 6 bases and V by 6 bases; bases with no gene match: 2. The CDR3 length is 13 residues. The CDR3 region is CASRDRGPGELFF. The CDR3, as DNA: TGTGCCAGCAGGGACAGGGGTCCCGGGGAGCTGTTTTTT.

The V gene is TRBV27, the J gene TRBJ2-7; D is possibly TRBD1 or TRBD2 (5 bases each). Trimming pared 5 bases from V and 6 bases from J, leaving 11 bases between. There are 12 residues in the CDR3. Germline V gives CDR1 MNHEY, CDR2 SMNVEV (reference sequence). The CDR3 DNA reads as TGTGCCAGCAGTAGAGGGGTGGCCGAGCAGTACTTC. Translating it yields CASSRGVAEQYF.

J is TRBJ1-1 and V is TRBV6-6, with 10 bases fitting TRBD1. Germline V lookup: CDR1 MNHNY, CDR2 SVGAGI (reference sequence). The CDR3 is made up of 15 amino acids. V lost 7 bases and J lost 2; bases outside the gene matches: 7. The CDR3 bases are TGTGCCAGCAACGACAGGGGGCGAGGTAACACTGAAGCTTTCTTT. This sequence encodes CASNDRGRGNTEAFF.

This rearrangement joins TRBV5-1 to TRBJ1-1; tentative D call: TRBD1 (5 bases). V was shortened by 4 bases and J by 1 base, with 11 bases between the two germline ends. The CDR3 has 14 residues. Germline CDR1 reads SGHRS; CDR2 reads YFSETQ. CDR3 loop: CASSPRERNTEAFF. In nucleotides, the CDR3 is TGCGCCAGCAGCCCCAGGGAACGGAACACTGAAGCTTTCTTT. The full variable domain, in which reference TRBV5-1 and TRBJ1-1 provide the parts outside the CDR3, is KAGVTQTPRYLIKTRGQQVTLSCSPISGHRSVSWYQQTPGQGLQFLFEYFSETQRNKGNFPGRFSGRQFSNSRSEMNVSTLELGDSALYLCASSPRERNTEAFFGQGTRLTVV.

The genes are TRBV27 and TRBJ2-1; D assignment may be TRBD1 or TRBD2 (6 bases each). Germline lookup yields CDR1 MNHEY and CDR2 SMNVEV (reference sequence). The CDR3 contains 15 residues. Trimming took 5 bases from V and 3 from J, leaving 14 bases between them. The CDR3 reads CASSPRGVIYNEQFF. The CDR3 coding sequence is TGTGCCAGCAGTCCGAGGGGGGTGATCTACAATGAGCAGTTCTTC.

The rearrangement links TRBV5-6 to TRBJ1-2, with TRBD1 matching 8 bases. Germline loops: CDR1 SGHDT, CDR2 YYEEEE. This CDR3 region has 15 residues. Trimming took 5 bases from V and 2 from J; bases not matched to a gene: 8. The CDR3 sequence is CASRDINRGNYGYTF. DNA for the CDR3: TGTGCCAGCAGAGATATCAACAGGGGGAACTATGGCTACACCTTC.

This clone was detected only a few times. The rearrangement uses TRBV21-1 and TRBJ1-2; whether TRBD1, the table's D call, matches the DNA was not checked. TRBV21-1 is described as a pseudogene. The CDR3 is made up of 15 amino acids. For the CDR3, the DNA is TGTGCCAGCAGCAAGCGACAGGGGATGAACTATGGCTACACCTTC. Translating it yields CASSKRQGMNYGYTF.

This clone was counted a few times. The V call is TRBV27, the J call TRBJ1-6, with D uncertain. CDR1 is MNHEY and CDR2 is SMNVEV in the germline V gene (reference sequence). The CDR3 contains 15 residues. With 5 bases removed from V and 6 bases from J, the gap between germline ends came to 14 bases. The DNA of the CDR3 is TGTGCCAGCAGTCCGAGTCCGTGGGGTAATTCACCCCTCCACTTT. Amino acids: CASSPSPWGNSPLHF.

This sequence joins TRBV10-2 and TRBJ2-1; D unclear. CDR1 and CDR2 (germline): WSHSY, SAAADI. V lost 3 bases to trimming and J lost 4 bases, with 16 bases between them. The CDR3 extends over 16 amino acids. The chain's CDR3 is CASSDESTWVYNEQFF. CDR3 DNA: TGCGCCAGCAGTGACGAATCTACATGGGTTTACAATGAGCAGTTCTTC.